The 20 T cell receptor beta chains below were found in one sample sequenced in a study of T cells after posttransplantation cyclophosphamide. Profiling relied on immunoSEQ multiplex PCR, and the TCRdb table lists in-frame clones only, not all of them. Of more than 30,000 clones detected, just over 90% appear once; the ten largest clones hold roughly 0.22%. The naive gate required viable CD3+CD4+ or CD3+CD8+ cells with CCR7+CD45RA+CD45RO-CD95-CD27+CD28+ phenotype. Sequencing input: naive CD4+ T cells sorted from PBMCs. These receptors were collected from a woman aged 60 to 75 in good health, CMV-negative, and a related stem cell transplant donor.

The chain recombines TRBV5-1 with TRBJ2-3; tentatively, D is TRBD1 (5 bases). With 5 bases removed from V and 6 bases from J, the gap between germline ends came to 19 bases. Per the germline V gene, CDR1 is SGHRS and CDR2 is YFSETQ. The CDR3 runs 15 residues. The CDR3 reads CASRVQGLTSDTQYF. Here the CDR3 DNA reads TGCGCCAGCAGGGTGCAGGGCCTTACGTCGGATACGCAGTATTTT.

This sequence joins TRBV19 and TRBJ1-2, with D possibly TRBD1 on 5 matching bases. Germline CDR1 LNHDA, CDR2 SQIVND (reference sequence). With 6 bases removed from V and 7 bases from J, the gap between germline ends came to 15 bases. CDR3 length: 13 amino acids. The CDR3 nucleotides read TGTGCCAGTAGCGTCAGGAGGGGCTTTGGCTACACCTTC. Protein: CASSVRRGFGYTF.

This rearrangement joins TRBV19 to TRBJ2-3; D is perhaps TRBD2 (5 bases). The length of the CDR3 is 16 residues. Trimming cost V 6 bases and J 2 bases, with 18 bases left between them. Germline CDR1 reads LNHDA; CDR2 reads SQIVND (reference sequence). As DNA, the CDR3 is TGTGCCAGTAGCATCCGGACTCCAGTAAACACAGATACGCAGTATTTT. Its protein is CASSIRTPVNTDTQYF.

The sample holds a few counts of this clone. The chain couples TRBV4-1 to TRBJ1-4; no definite D call. Looked up from germline, CDR1 is MGHRA and CDR2 is YSYEKL. This CDR3 comprises 13 residues. With 0 bases removed from V and 8 bases from J, the gap between germline ends came to 7 bases. The CDR3 bases are TGCGCCAGCAGCCAAGATAGAGTGGAAAAACTGTTTTTT. It encodes CASSQDRVEKLFF.

The chain is built from TRBV19 and TRBJ1-2, with D hard to call. This CDR3 spans 14 amino acids. V lost 7 bases to trimming and J lost 4 bases, with 16 bases between them. The V gene's germline CDR1 is LNHDA and CDR2 SQIVND (reference sequence). CDR3 region: CASMSPGVPYGYTF. The DNA for the CDR3 is TGTGCCAGTATGTCCCCGGGAGTTCCCTATGGCTACACCTTC.

The V gene is TRBV20-1, the J gene TRBJ2-3; D possibly corresponds to TRBD2 (5 bases). Germline CDR1 is DFQATT and CDR2 is SNEGSKA (reference sequence). V gave up 2 bases and J gave up 11 bases, with 11 bases separating them. CDR3 length: 11 residues. CDR3 sequence (DNA): TGCAGTGCTAGACAGGACCGGGGGCAGTATTTT. It is translated as CSARQDRGQYF.

This clone appeared a single time. The gene calls are TRBV19 and TRBJ2-5, with a tentative D call TRBD1 (5 bases). The CDR3 extends over 13 amino acids. V lost 5 bases and J lost 1, with 8 bases in between. The germline gives CDR1 LNHDA, CDR2 SQIVND (reference sequence). The CDR3 bases are TGTGCCAGTAGTGACAGAGCCCAAGAGACCCAGTACTTC. This gives the protein CASSDRAQETQYF.

The chain combines TRBV7-2 with TRBJ2-7; 14 bases fit TRBD2. After removal of 2 bases from V and 2 bases from J, the junction contained 11 bases not matched to a gene. The CDR3 totals 19 residues. Germline V gene data show CDR1 as SGHTA and CDR2 as FQGNSA. CDR3 protein: CASSLFGTSGGQLTYEQYF. CDR3 nucleotides: TGTGCCAGCAGCTTATTCGGGACTAGCGGGGGACAGCTAACCTACGAGCAGTACTTC.

This chain links TRBV7-3 with TRBJ2-1, with 9 nucleotides matching TRBD2. The CDR3 length is 15 residues. V was pared by 2 bases and J by 4 bases, with 3 bases of the junction left unmatched. The germline V gene has CDR1 SGHTA and CDR2 FQGTGA. The CDR3 region is CASSLQAGGYNEQFF. The DNA of the CDR3 is TGTGCCAGCAGCTTACAAGCGGGGGGTTACAATGAGCAGTTCTTC.

The V gene is TRBV5-1, the J gene TRBJ2-7, with TRBD1 matching 8 bases. Germline assignment: CDR1 SGHRS and CDR2 YFSETQ. V trimming: 4 bases; J trimming: 5 bases; junction bases outside the gene matches: 5. The CDR3 contains 13 residues. CDR3 DNA sequence: TGCGCCAGCAGCACTCAGGGGGCCCACGAGCAGTACTTC. Protein product: CASSTQGAHEQYF. The whole variable domain, filled in from reference TRBV5-1 and TRBJ2-7, reads KAGVTQTPRYLIKTRGQQVTLSCSPISGHRSVSWYQQTPGQGLQFLFEYFSETQRNKGNFPGRFSGRQFSNSRSEMNVSTLELGDSALYLCASSTQGAHEQYFGPGTRLTVT.

Concerning this clone itself: The sample has other DNA sequences that encode this CDR3 too. The V gene is TRBV6-5, the J gene TRBJ2-7; 9 nucleotides align to TRBD1. This CDR3 is 14 amino acids long. V was clipped by 5 bases and J by 3 bases; unmatched bases: 5. CDR1 is MNHEY and CDR2 is SVGAGI in the germline V gene. The chain's CDR3 is CASSAGTGFYEQYF. The CDR3 nucleotides are TGTGCCAGCAGTGCCGGGACAGGGTTCTACGAGCAGTACTTC.

V and J are TRBV9 and TRBJ2-2; 7 bases are a match to TRBD2. Germline V gives CDR1 SGDLS, CDR2 YYNGEE. Unmatched junction bases numbered 3, after V lost 4 bases and J lost 0 bases. The CDR3 has 15 residues. This chain's CDR3 is CASSSTSANTGELFF. CDR3 nucleotide sequence: TGTGCCAGCAGCTCCACTAGCGCGAACACCGGGGAGCTGTTTTTT.

This chain connects TRBV4-2 to TRBJ1-2; no clear D gene. The CDR3 is 16 residues long. Per the germline V gene, CDR1 is LGHNA and CDR2 is YNFKEQ. Trimming left V 0 bases short and J 8 bases short, with 19 bases between. This chain's CDR3 is CASSQETAAPSGGYTF. CDR3 in DNA: TGTGCCAGCAGCCAAGAGACCGCGGCCCCGTCGGGGGGCTACACCTTC.

The chain couples TRBV28 to TRBJ2-5; 10 bases are shared with TRBD1. Germline CDR1 and CDR2: MDHEN and SYDVKM. The V gene end was trimmed by 5 bases and the J gene end by 5 bases; junction bases not matched to a gene: 8. The CDR3 totals 15 residues. Here the CDR3 DNA reads TGTGCCAGCAGTACGGGGACAGGGGCCAGGGAGACCCAGTACTTC. Protein sequence: CASSTGTGARETQYF.

V gene TRBV5-1 combines with J gene TRBJ2-3; possibly TRBD1 for D (6 bases). CDR1 and CDR2 (germline): SGHRS, YFSETQ. The CDR3 sequence is 15 residues long. Trimming shortened V by 3 bases and J by 1 base, and 12 bases separated the two germline ends. CDR3 loop: CASSSIDRRTDTQYF. The CDR3 DNA reads TGCGCCAGCAGCTCGATCGACAGGCGCACAGATACGCAGTATTTT.

The chain carries TRBV20-1 and TRBJ2-3; D may be TRBD2 (5 bases). In germline, CDR1 is DFQATT, CDR2 SNEGSKA (reference sequence). Trimming cost V 2 bases and J 9 bases, with 9 bases left between them. CDR3 length: 11 amino acids. The CDR3 sequence: CSARSSGTQYF. In DNA, the CDR3 is TGCAGTGCTAGAAGTTCGGGGACGCAGTATTTT.

This clone was recorded only once. The CDR3 nucleotides are TGTGCCAGCATTAGGAGACTAGACGATGAGCAGTTCTTC. Amino acids: CASIRRLDDEQFF. The V and J genes are TRBV6-5 and TRBJ2-1; D may be TRBD2 (6 bases). V lost 7 bases and J lost 8, with 15 bases in between. The germline V gene has CDR1 MNHEY and CDR2 SVGAGI. There are 13 residues in the CDR3.

This chain uses TRBV5-6 with TRBJ2-5; perhaps TRBD1 as D (6 bases). The assigned J gene may be wrong: the sequence end matches TRBJ2-7 better. CDR3 length equals 15 residues. Germline V CDR1 and CDR2: SGHDT, YYEEEE. The CDR3 nucleotides are TGTGCCAGCAGCCCCTTCCGGGACAACTCCTACGAGCAGTACTTC. It encodes CASSPFRDNSYEQYF.

The chain recombines TRBV18 with TRBJ1-3; 7 bases are shared with TRBD1. J lost 0 bases, V lost 3 bases, and 5 bases had no gene match. This CDR3 spans 16 amino acids. Germline CDR1 and CDR2: KGHSH and LQKENI. CDR3 residues: CASSPTGTNSGNTIYF. In nucleotides, the CDR3 is TGTGCCAGCTCACCGACAGGGACCAACTCTGGAAACACCATATATTTT.

This chain connects TRBV7-9 to TRBJ2-3, with D unresolved. V was trimmed by 1 base and J by 6 bases, leaving 11 bases between them. The germline CDR1 and CDR2 sequences are SEHNR and FQNEAQ (reference sequence). The CDR3 runs 14 residues. CDR3 coding DNA: TGTGCCAGCAGCTTAGGGCCCGCAGGTGATACGCAGTATTTT. Translating it yields CASSLGPAGDTQYF.